This TCR beta chain was recorded in a study of T-cell memory formation after mild COVID-19 (TCRdb year 2021). Background on the whole study: Most TCR sequence clusters were specific to one of the two donors. In two donors, T-cell clones that expanded and contracted after mild COVID-19 were tracked by sequencing TCRalpha and TCRbeta repertoires over time. Two young, previously healthy adult volunteers, one female and one male, were included in the cohort. What the authors observed across the whole study: Contracting CD4+ clones appeared mostly in the CM and EM memory subsets, whereas CD8+ clones were enriched in EMRA. The detection of some responding clones in pre-infection memory suggests that pre-existing cross-reactive memory T cells joined the SARS-CoV-2 response. Balanced CD4/CD8 phenotypes were observed for clones contracting from day 15 to 85, whereas a bias towards CD4+ was observed for a second wave of clones expanding from day 15 to 37. SARS-CoV-2 specificity of the second-wave clones peaking on day 37 was not confirmed. The study covered only a couple of mild cases, and larger cohorts including severe cases with pre-infection samples were considered necessary.

Taken from cysteine to phenylalanine, the CDR3 has 13 residues. The sequence is cut down to CDR3 DNA, 39 bases in frame from base 1. Via the germline V gene, CDR1 is SGHTA and CDR2 FQGTGA. V is reduced by 5 bases and J by 2 bases, leaving a spacing of 7 bases between them. On this clonotype itself: There is no known antigen for this receptor. No base quality information exists; no much larger clone differs at one position.

Ficoll-Paque density gradient centrifugation was used to isolate PBMCs. TCRdb lists the instrument as Illumina NovaSeq 6000. TCRalpha and TCRbeta cDNA libraries were constructed by 5'RACE with constant-segment primers, with sample barcodes and unique molecular identifiers being introduced. RNA was extracted from every sample with Trizol reagent. Amplification of the libraries took two PCR steps, and the second step added a second sample barcode plus Illumina TruSeq adapters. The libraries were sequenced on an Illumina NovaSeq using 2 x 150 bp paired-end reads. For the original study's pipeline: Demultiplexing of reads and collapsing into UMI-guided consensus sequences were performed with migec v1.2.7. Using mixcr v2.1.11, the UMI consensuses were aligned to TRA and TRB V and J templates and assembled into clonotypes. A clonotype was counted as expanded or contracted only when both edgeR and NoisET called the clonotype significant, with the noise models trained on biological replicates. For edgeR calls, the thresholds were a false discovery rate-adjusted p below 0.01 and a log2 fold-change of 1. As an exploratory analysis of dynamics, max-normalized trajectories of the 1000 most abundant clonotypes were examined with PCA combined with hierarchical clustering. Each responding clone was given a CD4 or CD8 phenotype based on the CD4+ and CD8+ repertoires, which had been sequenced separately. TCRdb handled the public reads itself, with Q25 trimming in fastp and clone calling in MiXCR, and kept productive beta chains. Each CDR3 protein gets just one entry, which takes the most common genes and DNA from the rows behind it. The V and J calls and clone size come from TCRdb's table, not from the authors' own analysis. Recorded for this sample are 400,000 to 500,000 distinct CDR3 sequences; about 20% of them occurred a single time. The ten biggest clones cover 20% to 25% of the sample.

Sequences were obtained from PBMCs or a T cell subset sorted from them (not recorded which). The clonotype was recovered from a man between 18 and 29 years old who had mild COVID-19 (a few samples of this study predate the infection). The sample titles of this study are shuffled in the database, so cell type and time point are left out; the donor was told from shared clones. The chain is encoded by TRBV7-3 joined to TRBJ1-3; the D gene cannot be resolved reliably. At the DNA level, the sequence is TGTGCCAGCAGCCTCTTGACTGGAAACACCATATATTTT. Translated, it gives CASSLLTGNTIYF.